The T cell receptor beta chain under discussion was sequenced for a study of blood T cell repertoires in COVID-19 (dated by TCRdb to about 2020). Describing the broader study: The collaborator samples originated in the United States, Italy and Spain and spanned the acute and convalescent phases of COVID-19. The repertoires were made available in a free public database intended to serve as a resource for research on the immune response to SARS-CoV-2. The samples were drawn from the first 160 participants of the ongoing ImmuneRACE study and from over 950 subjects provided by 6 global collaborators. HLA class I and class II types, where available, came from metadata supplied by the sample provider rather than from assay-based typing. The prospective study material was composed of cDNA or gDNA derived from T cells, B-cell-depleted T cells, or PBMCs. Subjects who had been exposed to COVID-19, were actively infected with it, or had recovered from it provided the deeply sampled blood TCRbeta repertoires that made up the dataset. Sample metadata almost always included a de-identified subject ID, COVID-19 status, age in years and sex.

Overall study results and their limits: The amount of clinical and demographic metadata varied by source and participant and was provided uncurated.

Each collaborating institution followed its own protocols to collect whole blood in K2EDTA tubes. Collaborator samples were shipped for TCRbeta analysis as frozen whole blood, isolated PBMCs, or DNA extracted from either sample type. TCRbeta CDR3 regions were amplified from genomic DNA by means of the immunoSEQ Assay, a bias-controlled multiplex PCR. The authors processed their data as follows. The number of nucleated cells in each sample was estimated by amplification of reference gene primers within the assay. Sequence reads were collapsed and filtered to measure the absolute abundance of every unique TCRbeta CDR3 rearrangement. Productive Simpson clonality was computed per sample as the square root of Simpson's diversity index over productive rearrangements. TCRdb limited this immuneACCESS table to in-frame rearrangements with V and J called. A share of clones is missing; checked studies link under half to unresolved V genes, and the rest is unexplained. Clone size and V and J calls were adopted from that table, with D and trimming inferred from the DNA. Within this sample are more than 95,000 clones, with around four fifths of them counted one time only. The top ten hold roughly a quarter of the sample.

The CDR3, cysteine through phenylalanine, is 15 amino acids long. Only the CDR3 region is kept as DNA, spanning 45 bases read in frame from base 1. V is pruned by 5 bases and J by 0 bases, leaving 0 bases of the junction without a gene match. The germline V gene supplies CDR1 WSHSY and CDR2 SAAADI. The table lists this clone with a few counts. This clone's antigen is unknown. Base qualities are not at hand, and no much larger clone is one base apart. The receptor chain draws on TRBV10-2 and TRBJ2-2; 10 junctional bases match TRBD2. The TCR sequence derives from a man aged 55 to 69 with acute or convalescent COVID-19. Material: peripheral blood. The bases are TGCGCCAGCAGTCTAGCGGGAGCGAACACCGGGGAGCTGTTTTTT. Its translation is CASSLAGANTGELFF.